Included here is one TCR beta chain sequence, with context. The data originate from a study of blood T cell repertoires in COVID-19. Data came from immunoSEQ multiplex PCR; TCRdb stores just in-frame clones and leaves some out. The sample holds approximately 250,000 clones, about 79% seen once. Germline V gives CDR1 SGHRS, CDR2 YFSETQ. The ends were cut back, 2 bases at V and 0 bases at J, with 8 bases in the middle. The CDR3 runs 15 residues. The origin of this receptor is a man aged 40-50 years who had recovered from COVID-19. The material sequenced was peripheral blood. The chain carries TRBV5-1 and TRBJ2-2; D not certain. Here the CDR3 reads CASSFITANTGELFF. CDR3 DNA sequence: TGCGCCAGCAGCTTTATCACAGCGAACACCGGGGAGCTGTTTTTT.